This T cell receptor (beta chain) was captured in a study of T cell repertoires in cytomegalovirus infection. Background on the study: Epitope selection comprised recently identified HLA-C-restricted CMV epitopes and well-studied HLA-B-restricted CMV epitopes. Indications of both CMV infection and matching HLA type were provided by public TCR beta signatures. Study-wide points: HLA-C-restricted CMV-specific TCR beta clonotypes prevailed in the ex vivo response. Using cumulative public TCR beta family frequency, the authors identified those who carried CMV together with the relevant HLA.

TCRdb ran MiXCR on the reads and lists one entry per CDR3 protein. The table shows around 49,000 distinct CDR3 sequences, with around 20% occurring only once. This clonotype occurred many times. Its antigen remains unidentified. This CDR3 has 16 residues. Losses at the gene ends were 0 bases for V and 4 bases for J; bases not matched to a gene: 5. The germline gives CDR1 MRHNA, CDR2 SNTAGT. The specimen comprised CD8+ T cells from cultured PBMCs, sampled from culture after CMV antigen stimulation. The source is a human donor in good health (CMV status not recorded). Some clones in this sample may be carry-over from other donors' samples. J is TRBJ2-7 and V is TRBV6-4; TRBD2 aligns across 11 bases. CDR3 sequence: CASSDSKTSGKYEQYF. The CDR3 DNA follows: TGTGCCAGCAGTGACTCGAAGACTAGCGGGAAATACGAGCAGTACTTC.